This T cell receptor beta chain was recovered during a study of T cells after somatic rescue of genetic block (dated by TCRdb to the early 2020s). As for the study more broadly: The study assessed how robust, over the long term, a T-cell system was when the system had developed through somatic rescue of a genetic block in T-cell development.

Library preparation used the immunoSEQ multiplex PCR assay. TCRdb stores this immuneACCESS table with in-frame sequences only. Part of the clones is absent; in the studies checked, under half of the shortfall reflects unresolved V genes, and no reason is known for the rest. The sample profile shows 70,000 to 95,000 clones; around 90% of them were found once. The ten largest account for 1.6% of the sample. CDR1 and CDR2, looked up from the germline V gene, are SGDLS and YYNGEE. The CDR3 covers 14 residues, taking in both the cysteine and the phenylalanine. The sequence is cut down to CDR3 DNA, 42 bases in frame from base 1. V was cut back by 3 bases and J by 1 base, leaving a gap of 10 bases between them. Regarding this clone: Which antigen it targets is not known. No per-base quality is available; no much larger clone lies one base away.

Recombination linked TRBV9 to TRBJ1-2; the D segment could be TRBD1, given 5 matching bases. The sequenced material came from peripheral blood mononuclear cells (PBMCs). The source is a woman aged 18-29 years. The sequence in DNA is TGTGCCAGCAGCGCTAGGGGCTTTAACTATGGCTACACCTTC. The encoded protein is CASSARGFNYGYTF.